The 2 T cell receptor beta chains in this list originate from one sample, sequenced in a study of tumor-infiltrating lymphocytes in primary liver carcinoma (dated by TCRdb to about 2017). The sample was run on an Illumina HiSeq 2500. TCRbeta-specific cDNA was reverse-transcribed from 500 ng total RNA using a constant-region primer and ProtoScript II reverse transcriptase. The TCRbeta libraries were prepared through three rounds of nested multiplex PCR following a slightly modified ARM-PCR procedure. Each of the first two PCR rounds ran for approximately 10 cycles and used multiplex TRBV1-TRBV30 forward primers together with a Cbeta reverse primer. TCRdb trimmed public reads at Q25 via fastp, called clones via MiXCR and kept in-frame beta chains. Every CDR3 protein is listed once, alongside the most common genes and DNA of its rows. Across this sample there are under 200,000 distinct CDR3 sequences, with approximately 64% seen only once. The biggest ten clones account for roughly 6.8% of the sample.

RNA from unsorted whole blood was extracted with TRIzol reagent, and germline DNA was obtained with the DNeasy Blood & Tissue kit. The sequenced sample consisted of peripheral blood. The receptors come from a woman in her fifties or sixties with primary liver carcinoma and hepatitis B virus infection.

V is TRBV30 and J is TRBJ2-3; D gene uncertain. Germline lookup yields CDR1 GTSNPN and CDR2 SVGIG (reference sequence). The length of the CDR3 is 14 residues. Between the trimmed V and J ends, which lost 4 bases and 4 bases, there was a span of 15 bases. In nucleotides, the CDR3 is TGTGCCTGGATACAGCCCCTAGGGCCAGATACGCAGTATTTT. It translates to CAWIQPLGPDTQYF. The variable domain in full, completed from reference TRBV30 and TRBJ2-3, reads SQTIHQWPATLVQPVGSPLSLECTVEGTSNPNLYWYRQAAGRGLQLLFYSVGIGQISSEVPQNLSASRPQDRQFILSSKKLLLSDSGFYLCAWIQPLGPDTQYFGPGTRLTVL.

Comments on this clonotype: A much larger clone sits a single nucleotide away, making a read error possible. The gene calls are TRBV7-8 and TRBJ2-1; D remains unclear. Germline assignment: CDR1 SGHVS and CDR2 FQNEAQ. V was cut by 2 bases and J by 1 base, with 12 bases left in between. This CDR3 is 16 amino acids long. The CDR3 nucleotides read TGTGCCAGCAGCTTACACGCCCTCCTATCCTACAATGAGCAGTTCTTC. The encoded protein is CASSLHALLSYNEQFF.